Following are 12 T cell receptor beta chains from one sample sequenced in a study of cytomegalovirus exposure and HLA in healthy donors. Data came from immunoSEQ multiplex PCR; TCRdb stores just in-frame clones and leaves some out. There are some 110,000 clones in the sample; about 94% occur only once, and roughly 1.2% lies in the top ten. Sequences were obtained from PBMCs. All receptors derive from a woman under 30 in good health and CMV-seronegative.

This clone was recorded once. The chain couples TRBV5-6 to TRBJ2-1, with 9 bases identical to TRBD2. With 5 bases clipped from V and 4 bases from J, the junction kept 13 bases outside the gene matches. Germline CDR1 SGHDT, CDR2 YYEEEE. The CDR3 is 17 amino acids. The CDR3 nucleotides are TGTGCCAGCAGTCCGATAGCGGGAGAGTCTCTATACAATGAGCAGTTCTTC. Amino acid sequence: CASSPIAGESLYNEQFF.

The chain employs TRBV9 and TRBJ2-3, with D unresolved. Trimming removed 1 base from V and 4 bases from J, with 4 bases in between. Germline CDR1 is SGDLS and CDR2 is YYNGEE. The CDR3 is made up of 12 amino acids. This chain's CDR3 is CASSVRPDTQYF. The DNA for the CDR3 is TGTGCCAGCAGCGTACGTCCAGATACGCAGTATTTT.

V gene TRBV6-5 combines with J gene TRBJ2-7; TRBD2 might be the D (5 bases). The germline gives CDR1 MNHEY, CDR2 SVGAGI. Deletions cut 6 bases from V and 2 bases from J, with 14 bases between. The CDR3 contains 14 residues. The DNA of the CDR3 is TGTGCCAGCAGAATTACTGACGGGACCTACGAGCAGTACTTC. Translated: CASRITDGTYEQYF.

The chain recombines TRBV28 with TRBJ1-2; D unclear. The germline V and J ends were trimmed by 1 base and 6 bases, with 9 bases remaining between them. The CDR3 is 13 residues long. The V gene's germline CDR1 is MDHEN and CDR2 SYDVKM. Here the CDR3 reads CASSLSLRDGYTF. The CDR3 DNA reads as TGTGCCAGCAGTTTATCCCTCCGCGATGGCTACACCTTC.

The chain combines TRBV9 with TRBJ1-1, with D tentatively TRBD1 (6 bases). V was shortened by 4 bases and J by 5 bases, with 15 bases between the two germline ends. This CDR3 contains 14 residues. Germline V gene lookup returns CDR1 SGDLS and CDR2 YYNGEE. Here the CDR3 DNA reads TGTGCCAGCAGCCCGGAGTGGGGGCCTACTGAAGCTTTCTTT. Translated, it gives CASSPEWGPTEAFF.

Points on this clone: Other DNA sequences of this sample code for an identical CDR3. The chain employs TRBV27 and TRBJ1-1; no firm D call. Germline CDR1 reads MNHEY; CDR2 reads SMNVEV (reference sequence). CDR3 size: 14 residues. The germline V and J ends were trimmed by 2 bases and 0 bases, with 7 bases remaining between them. CDR3 DNA: TGTGCCAGCAGTTTAGAGGGTCTGAACACTGAAGCTTTCTTT. Amino acids: CASSLEGLNTEAFF.

The rearrangement links TRBV5-1 to TRBJ2-7, with 7 positions matching TRBD1. The CDR3 loop spans 14 amino acids. The germline gives CDR1 SGHRS, CDR2 YFSETQ. The trim removed 2 bases at V and 4 bases at J, leaving 6 bases unmatched. The CDR3 nucleotides read TGCGCCAGCAGCTTAACAGGGGTGGGATACGAGCAGTACTTC. Its protein is CASSLTGVGYEQYF.

This chain links TRBV5-1 with TRBJ1-1, with 10 positions matching TRBD1. V shed 4 bases, J shed 7 bases, and the junction held 10 bases outside the gene matches. This CDR3 comprises 15 residues. Germline V CDR1 and CDR2: SGHRS, YFSETQ. CDR3 bases: TGCGCCAGCAGCCCAAGACAGGGGGCGGTCGATGAAGCTTTCTTT. Residues: CASSPRQGAVDEAFF.

The rearrangement links TRBV27 to TRBJ2-1; 12 bases agree with TRBD2. CDR1 and CDR2 (germline): MNHEY, SMNVEV (reference sequence). This CDR3 spans 16 amino acids. V was pared by 2 bases and J by 3 bases, with 2 bases of the junction left unmatched. The CDR3 nucleotides are TGTGCCAGCAGTTTACGGACTAGCGGGATCTACAATGAGCAGTTCTTC. Amino acid sequence: CASSLRTSGIYNEQFF.

J is TRBJ2-2 and V is TRBV5-1, with 10 bases aligning to TRBD1. CDR3 length: 15 amino acids. Germline CDR1 reads SGHRS; CDR2 reads YFSETQ. J lost 5 bases, V lost 4 bases, and 5 bases had no gene match. The CDR3 region is CASSRTGQGTGELFF. The CDR3 region has the DNA TGCGCCAGCAGCCGAACGGGACAGGGGACCGGGGAGCTGTTTTTT.

The rearrangement joins TRBV5-6 to TRBJ2-1; D is possibly TRBD2 (5 bases). The CDR3 has 17 amino acids. Per the germline V gene, CDR1 is SGHDT and CDR2 is YYEEEE. V shed 0 bases and J shed 3 bases, with 16 bases lying between them. As DNA, the CDR3 is TGTGCCAGCAGCTTGGACTCTCGGGGATCCCGCTACAATGAGCAGTTCTTC. Protein sequence: CASSLDSRGSRYNEQFF.

Here the CDR3 reads CASSSPLTGYGYTF. CDR3 coding DNA: TGTGCCAGCAGTTCCCCCCTGACGGGTTATGGCTACACCTTC. The chain employs TRBV28 and TRBJ1-2; D gene uncertain. In germline, CDR1 is MDHEN, CDR2 SYDVKM. The CDR3 length is 14 residues. Trimming left V 4 bases short and J 5 bases short, with 14 bases between.